One and the same sample provided the 15 T cell receptor beta chains below, sequenced in a study of blood T cells in healthy people across ages (dated by TCRdb to about 2015). The protocol used for the library was 5' RACE. Sequenced using an Illumina HiSeq 2500. The second PCR ran for about 6 to 11 cycles and used a J-beta primer mix along with a sample-barcoded 5' primer. TCRdb itself trimmed the public reads at Q25 with fastp, ran MiXCR and retained productive beta chains. Each record represents a unique CDR3 protein, reported with the most common genes and DNA among its rows. This sample lists about 380,000 distinct CDR3 sequences; roughly half were detected once. The ten largest clones add up to approximately 51% of the sample. The sequencing sample was made of blood. These receptors were collected from a man in his sixties in good health.

This clonotype was detected ten times or more. It may be a read error: a sequence one base away is much more abundant. The J gene is TRBJ2-1, the V gene TRBV6-2 or TRBV6-3, with TRBD1 matching 7 bases. Judging by the DNA end, TRBJ2-7 fits better; the J call may be wrong. This CDR3 has 16 amino acids. Germline CDR1 is MNHEY and CDR2 is SVGEGT. In nucleotides, the CDR3 is TGTGCCAGCACCCACAGGGGCCCTGCCCTCTACAATGAGCAGTACTTC. Protein product: CASTHRGPALYNEQYF.

The rearrangement links TRBV7-9 to TRBJ1-2; weak D call: TRBD1 (6 bases). The CDR3 runs 13 residues. Germline V gene data show CDR1 as SEHNR and CDR2 as FQNEAQ (reference sequence). The V end was cut by 3 bases, the J end by 4 bases, with 9 bases between. This CDR3 is CASSFRGRYGYTF. Here the CDR3 DNA reads TGTGCCAGCAGCTTCAGGGGCCGCTATGGCTACACCTTC.

The chain couples TRBV6-5 to TRBJ2-1; 12 bases are a match to TRBD2. Germline trimming cut 5 bases from V and 6 bases from J; bases unmatched to any gene: 5. Germline-derived CDR1 and CDR2 are MNHEY and SVGAGI. The CDR3 has 15 amino acids. The DNA of the CDR3 is TGTGCCAGCAGTCCCCAGGGACTAGCGGGCAATGAGCAGTTCTTC. Residues: CASSPQGLAGNEQFF.

The J gene is TRBJ1-2, the V gene TRBV7-2, with a tentative D call TRBD1 (5 bases). Trimming pared 1 base from V and 3 bases from J, leaving 9 bases between. The CDR3 covers 14 residues. Germline V gene sequence: CDR1 SGHTA, CDR2 FQGNSA. The CDR3 reads CASSLVGVDYGYTF. The CDR3 bases are TGTGCCAGCAGCTTAGTGGGGGTAGACTATGGCTACACCTTC.

This clonotype was observed at least ten times. This chain links TRBV29-1 with TRBJ2-7, with D uncertain. V was pared by 6 bases and J by 2 bases, with 8 bases between. Germline CDR1 SQVTM, CDR2 ANQGSEA. This CDR3 is built from 11 residues. The CDR3 nucleotides read TGCAGCGTGGACGACACCTACGAGCAGTACTTC. This gives the protein CSVDDTYEQYF.

This clonotype appeared a few times. The chain carries TRBV11-2 and TRBJ2-1; 7 bases fit TRBD1. The V gene end was trimmed by 6 bases and the J gene end by 12 bases; junction bases not matched to a gene: 23. In germline, CDR1 is SGHAT, CDR2 FQNNGV. This CDR3 spans 17 amino acids. CDR3 loop: CASRQGDLAARTDTQFF. In nucleotides, the CDR3 is TGTGCCAGCAGGCAGGGGGATCTAGCCGCCCGCACAGATACGCAGTTCTTC.

J is TRBJ2-5 and V is TRBV5-6; 7 positions match TRBD2. The CDR3 consists of 14 residues. The J segment lost 11 bases and the V segment lost 2 bases, leaving 12 bases of the junction unmatched. Germline CDR1 is SGHDT and CDR2 is YYEEEE. The CDR3 sequence: CASSLLRVYGGQYF. The CDR3 nucleotides are TGTGCCAGCAGCTTATTAAGGGTATACGGGGGGCAGTACTTC.

Written as DNA, the CDR3 is TGTGCCAGCAGTCCTACCTTAGCCCGGCGGGACAGGGGGCAGAGCTCCTACAATGAGCAGTTCTTC. Amino acid sequence: CASSPTLARRDRGQSSYNEQFF. The gene calls are TRBV12-3 or TRBV12-4 and TRBJ2-1; TRBD1 matches 12 bases. The CDR3 has 22 amino acids. V dropped 5 bases and J dropped 0; count of bases not matched to a gene: 20.

The CDR3 reads CASSSRLAGGPRTDTQYF. CDR3 nucleotide sequence: TGTGCCAGCAGTTCACGACTAGCGGGGGGGCCGCGCACAGATACGCAGTATTTT. V usage is TRBV27 and J usage is TRBJ2-3; 14 nucleotides match TRBD2. V lost 4 bases, J lost 1 base, and 7 bases stayed unmatched. The CDR3 spans 18 residues. Germline assignment: CDR1 MNHEY and CDR2 SMNVEV (reference sequence).

The table lists this clonotype with a count of one. The rearrangement uses TRBV7-9 and TRBJ1-1; D gene ambiguous. CDR1 is SEHNR, CDR2 FQNEAQ, per germline (reference sequence). Trimming shortened V by 6 bases and J by 6 bases, and 11 bases separated the two germline ends. The CDR3 runs 12 residues. The CDR3 nucleotides read TGTGCCAGCAGTCCCCGGGAGGCTGAAGCTTTCTTT. Encoded protein: CASSPREAEAFF.

This clonotype was counted a few times. The V gene is TRBV9, the J gene TRBJ2-5, with a weak D call TRBD2 (6 bases). This CDR3 has 12 amino acids. V was cut by 6 bases and J by 3 bases, with 9 bases left in between. Germline V gives CDR1 SGDLS, CDR2 YYNGEE. CDR3 coding DNA: TGTGCCAGCACCCCGGGAGAAGAGACCCAGTACTTC. Its protein is CASTPGEETQYF.

The chain carries TRBV20-1 and TRBJ2-1, with 14 bases that match TRBD2. With V trimmed by 0 bases and J by 9 bases, 10 bases remained unmatched. Looked up from germline, CDR1 is DFQATT and CDR2 is SNEGSKA (reference sequence). The CDR3 covers 17 residues. The CDR3 DNA sequence: TGCAGTGCTAGAGAGCCGGGACTAGCGGGGGCCTCTCGTGAGCAGTTCTTC. It codes for CSAREPGLAGASREQFF.

Many counts were recorded for this clonotype. The rearrangement joins TRBV6-6 to TRBJ2-3; weak D call: TRBD1 (7 bases). The length of the CDR3 is 16 residues. V lost 5 bases to trimming and J lost 3 bases, with 18 bases between them. Germline CDR1 is MNHNY and CDR2 is SVGAGI (reference sequence). The CDR3 region is CASSGQEGVGTDTQYF. The CDR3 nucleotides are TGTGCCAGCAGTGGACAGGAGGGGGTCGGGACAGATACGCAGTATTTT.

The V and J genes are TRBV20-1 and TRBJ2-3, with 8 bases identical to TRBD1. Germline V gene sequence: CDR1 DFQATT, CDR2 SNEGSKA (reference sequence). This CDR3 region has 13 residues. V gave up 8 bases and J gave up 0 bases; unmatched junction bases: 4. CDR3 bases: TGCAGTACGACAGGGGCCAGCACAGATACGCAGTATTTT. It specifies CSTTGASTDTQYF.

The J gene is TRBJ1-2, the V gene TRBV20-1, with D unclear. Germline-derived CDR1 and CDR2 are DFQATT and SNEGSKA (reference sequence). V lost 2 bases and J 6 bases, leaving 10 bases between the germline ends. This CDR3 contains 12 residues. The chain's CDR3 is CSARKGLDGYTF. In DNA form, the CDR3 reads TGCAGTGCTAGAAAAGGGCTGGATGGCTACACCTTC.